Below, 20 T cell receptor beta chains from the same sample are listed, as sequenced in a study of T cell responses to AZD1222 COVID-19 vaccine. Profiled with immunoSEQ multiplex PCR; TCRdb holds only in-frame clones, not every one. The data contain approximately 120,000 clones, 90% of them singletons. The material sequenced was peripheral blood, taken on day 0 of MenACWY control vaccination. The receptor source for this set is an adult in good health.

The chain joins TRBV5-5 to TRBJ1-5; no clear D gene. CDR3 length equals 14 residues. CDR1 is SGHKS, CDR2 YYEKEE, per germline (reference sequence). V was shortened by 0 bases and J by 1 base, with 5 bases between the two germline ends. As DNA, the CDR3 is TGTGCCAGCAGCTTGGCGGGGAGCAATCAGCCCCAGCATTTT. Translated: CASSLAGSNQPQHF.

The CDR3 nucleotides read TGTGCCAGCAGCTTAGATAGCGGGAGGTGGAATGAGCAGTTCTTC. Translation gives CASSLDSGRWNEQFF. The gene calls are TRBV11-2 and TRBJ2-1, with 10 positions matching TRBD2. The CDR3 has 15 amino acids. Germline-derived CDR1 and CDR2 are SGHAT and FQNNGV. The junction had 3 bases not matched to a gene; V was cut back by 0 bases and J by 7 bases.

The chain has TRBV11-3 and TRBJ1-1, with 11 bases fitting TRBD1. The CDR3 has 16 amino acids. CDR1 is SGHNT, CDR2 YENEEA, per germline. J gave up 0 bases and V 5 bases, and 5 bases lay outside the gene matches. CDR3 DNA sequence: TGTGCCAGCAGCCTGGGACAGGGGGAGCTGAACACTGAAGCTTTCTTT. Its protein is CASSLGQGELNTEAFF.

The rearrangement uses TRBV9 and TRBJ1-1, with TRBD1 matching 8 bases. The V segment lost 0 bases and the J segment 5 bases; nucleotides outside the gene matches: 6. This CDR3 has 15 amino acids. In germline, CDR1 is SGDLS, CDR2 YYNGEE. The CDR3, as DNA: TGTGCCAGCAGCGTAGTGGACAGGGTCGTTACTGAAGCTTTCTTT. This encodes CASSVVDRVVTEAFF.

The chain employs TRBV7-2 and TRBJ2-3; 13 bases align to TRBD2. Germline loops: CDR1 SGHTA, CDR2 FQGNSA. The CDR3 runs 19 residues. V shed 5 bases, J shed 2 bases, and the junction held 13 bases outside the gene matches. The CDR3 nucleotides read TGTGCCAGCAGCATCACCGGGACTAGCGGGGCTTACGACACAGATACGCAGTATTTT. Protein product: CASSITGTSGAYDTDTQYF.

The V gene is TRBV7-8, the J gene TRBJ2-3; no clear D. Germline V lookup: CDR1 SGHVS, CDR2 FQNEAQ. Trimming left V 5 bases short and J 0 bases short, with 12 bases between. The CDR3 contains 15 residues. This CDR3 reads CASSPWAESTDTQYF. The CDR3 bases are TGTGCCAGCAGCCCCTGGGCCGAAAGCACAGATACGCAGTATTTT.

This chain connects TRBV18 to TRBJ1-6; D perhaps matches TRBD1 (6 bases). Germline lookup yields CDR1 KGHSH and CDR2 LQKENI. Trimming stripped 5 bases from V and 6 bases from J, with 17 bases between. This CDR3 comprises 16 residues. The CDR3 sequence: CASSDEYREVNSPLHF. DNA of the CDR3: TGTGCCAGCTCAGACGAATACAGGGAGGTTAATTCACCCCTCCACTTT.

This clone was seen once. The chain joins TRBV6-5 to TRBJ2-5; D is possibly TRBD2 (6 bases). The V gene's germline CDR1 is MNHEY and CDR2 SVGAGI. The CDR3 totals 15 residues. V lost 8 bases, J lost 4 bases, and 20 bases lay in between. CDR3 nucleotides: TGTGCCAGCCGGATGGGGGGAAGTCGCATAGAGACCCAGTACTTC. This encodes CASRMGGSRIETQYF.

In this sample, this clone turned up once. The chain is built from TRBV4-1 and TRBJ2-5; possibly TRBD1 or TRBD2 for D (6 bases each). The V and J ends lost 0 bases and 5 bases respectively, with 13 bases between them. Germline V lookup: CDR1 MGHRA, CDR2 YSYEKL. The CDR3 is 15 residues long. CDR3 bases: TGCGCCAGCAGCCAAGATGGGGGGCGAGGGGAGACCCAGTACTTC. Residues: CASSQDGGRGETQYF.

This rearrangement joins TRBV5-8 to TRBJ2-4; TRBD2 might be the D (6 bases). The ends were cut back, 1 base at V and 0 bases at J, with 20 bases in the middle. CDR1 is SGHTS, CDR2 YDEGEE, per germline. This CDR3 is built from 19 residues. The CDR3 bases are TGTGCCAGCAGCTTGCAGCGCGGTGGGGGGTTCCTAGCCAAAAACATTCAGTACTTC. Protein product: CASSLQRGGGFLAKNIQYF. The full variable domain, completed using reference TRBV5-8 and TRBJ2-4, is EAGVTQSPTHLIKTRGQQATLRCSPISGHTSVYWYQQALGLGLQFLLWYDEGEERNRGNFPPRFSGRQFPNYSSELNVNALELEDSALYLCASSLQRGGGFLAKNIQYFGAGTRLSVL.

The V call is TRBV5-4, the J call TRBJ2-3; 14 bases are shared with TRBD2. Germline V lookup: CDR1 SGHNT, CDR2 YYREEE (reference sequence). Germline trimming cut 0 bases from V and 6 bases from J; bases unmatched to any gene: 6. The CDR3 extends over 17 amino acids. DNA of the CDR3: TGTGCCAGCAGCTTGGGGGGACTAGCGGGAGATCTGGATACGCAGTATTTT. As protein: CASSLGGLAGDLDTQYF.

V gene TRBV7-2 combines with J gene TRBJ2-3; 14 bases align to TRBD2. The germline V gene encodes CDR1 SGHTA and CDR2 FQGNSA. Trimming cost V 3 bases and J 4 bases; bases outside gene matches: 3. This CDR3 comprises 16 residues. The DNA of the CDR3 is TGTGCCAGCAGCTTCGGACTAGCGGGGGGTTCAGATACGCAGTATTTT. Amino acids: CASSFGLAGGSDTQYF.

The V gene is TRBV19, the J gene TRBJ1-2, with D maybe TRBD1 (5 bases). The V end lost 6 bases, the J end lost 8 bases, and 19 bases lay between the germline ends. The CDR3 length is 14 residues. Germline lookup yields CDR1 LNHDA and CDR2 SQIVND (reference sequence). The CDR3 protein is CASRGPWRAEGYTF. Here the CDR3 DNA reads TGTGCCAGTAGGGGGCCGTGGAGGGCGGAAGGCTACACCTTC.

The V gene is TRBV27, the J gene TRBJ2-5, with 8 bases fitting TRBD2. Germline CDR1 is MNHEY and CDR2 is SMNVEV (reference sequence). Germline trimming cut 6 bases from V and 1 base from J; bases unmatched to any gene: 4. The CDR3 runs to 14 residues. CDR3 region: CASRRAGAQETQYF. The CDR3 region has the DNA TGTGCCAGCAGGAGAGCGGGAGCCCAAGAGACCCAGTACTTC.

This chain links TRBV5-5 with TRBJ2-7; D is tentatively TRBD1 or TRBD2 (5 bases each). V lost 4 bases, J lost 0 bases, and 17 bases lay in between. This CDR3 is 16 amino acids long. Germline V gene sequence: CDR1 SGHKS, CDR2 YYEKEE (reference sequence). CDR3 sequence (DNA): TGTGCCAGCAGCGGGGATCCAGGGACCTCCTCCTACGAGCAGTACTTC. It translates to CASSGDPGTSSYEQYF.

The chain couples TRBV5-1 to TRBJ2-5; TRBD1 might be the D (6 bases). Germline V CDR1 and CDR2: SGHRS, YFSETQ. V lost 1 base and J 5 bases, leaving 12 bases between the germline ends. The CDR3 covers 14 residues. The CDR3 DNA reads as TGCGCCAGCAGCTTGACAGGGTACAAGGAGACCCAGTACTTC. Amino acids: CASSLTGYKETQYF. Drawing the rest from reference TRBV5-1 and TRBJ2-5, the complete variable domain is KAGVTQTPRYLIKTRGQQVTLSCSPISGHRSVSWYQQTPGQGLQFLFEYFSETQRNKGNFPGRFSGRQFSNSRSEMNVSTLELGDSALYLCASSLTGYKETQYFGPGTRLLVL.

V gene TRBV29-1 combines with J gene TRBJ1-1, with 7 bases identical to TRBD1. The CDR3 contains 17 residues. Germline assignment: CDR1 SQVTM and CDR2 ANQGSEA. V lost 4 bases to trimming and J lost 1 base; unmatched junction nucleotides: 15. The CDR3 nucleotides are TGCAGCGTTGGGGACCCCCCGTCACAGGGGCAGAACACTGAAGCTTTCTTT. Protein product: CSVGDPPSQGQNTEAFF.

This clone was counted once. This rearrangement joins TRBV2 to TRBJ2-5; no definite D call. CDR1 and CDR2 from the germline V gene are SNHLY and FYNNEI. V was trimmed by 1 base and J by 0 bases, leaving 6 bases between them. The CDR3 has 14 residues. CDR3 nucleotides: TGTGCCAGCAGTGAAGACACTTACCAAGAGACCCAGTACTTC. The encoded protein is CASSEDTYQETQYF.

This chain links TRBV27 with TRBJ2-2, with no clear D. CDR3 length equals 14 residues. The V and J ends lost 2 bases and 3 bases respectively, with 7 bases between them. Looked up from germline, CDR1 is MNHEY and CDR2 is SMNVEV (reference sequence). The CDR3 here is CASSLDLYTGELFF. The CDR3 DNA reads as TGTGCCAGCAGTTTAGACTTATACACCGGGGAGCTGTTTTTT.

The chain links TRBV14 to TRBJ2-3; D not certain. The V and J ends lost 4 bases and 5 bases respectively, with 4 bases between them. The CDR3 has 11 amino acids. In germline, CDR1 is SGHDN, CDR2 FVKESK. The CDR3 is CASSPGDTQYF. The CDR3 DNA reads as TGTGCCAGCAGCCCCGGAGATACGCAGTATTTT.